These T cell receptor beta chains were read from a single sample in a study of blood T cell repertoires in COVID-19. The data were produced by immunoSEQ multiplex PCR, yet TCRdb's version contains in-frame clones alone and is incomplete. The repertoire consists of over 100,000 clones, with 84% occurring once and the leading ten covering approximately 3.9%. Sequencing was done on a sample of PBMCs or T cells enriched from blood (not recorded which). Receptors were obtained from a woman aged 30 to 39 who had recovered from COVID-19. Each CDR3 is given with its conserved first and last residue. D genes are given only for firm matches. Only some rows state a clone size, as once, few, many or a class for expanded clones.

V: TRBV5-6
J: TRBJ1-4
D: TRBD1
size: NA
CDR3: CASSWTGEKKLFF
DNA: TGTGCCAGCAGCTGGACAGGGGAGAAGAAACTGTTTTTT

V: TRBV19
J: TRBJ2-1
D: NA
size: NA
CDR3: CASRGASIPEQFF
DNA: TGTGCCAGTAGGGGGGCTAGTATCCCCGAGCAGTTCTTC

V: TRBV6-2/TRBV6-3
J: TRBJ1-5
D: TRBD1
size: NA
CDR3: CASSLTGANQPQHF
DNA: TGTGCCAGCAGTTTGACAGGGGCCAATCAGCCCCAGCATTTT

V: TRBV7-9
J: TRBJ2-7
D: TRBD1
size: NA
CDR3: CASSLVSYRGWTSYEQYF
DNA: TGTGCCAGCAGCTTAGTTTCTTACAGGGGGTGGACCTCCTACGAGCAGTACTTC

V: TRBV10-3
J: TRBJ1-1
D: TRBD1
size: NA
CDR3: CAISEWDRGLNTEAFF
DNA: TGTGCCATCAGTGAGTGGGACAGGGGTTTGAACACTGAAGCTTTCTTT

V: TRBV7-6
J: TRBJ2-1
D: TRBD2
size: NA
CDR3: CASTLVPLAGGGNEQFF
DNA: TGTGCCAGCACCCTCGTCCCACTAGCGGGAGGGGGCAATGAGCAGTTCTTC

V: TRBV3-1/TRBV3-2
J: TRBJ1-2
D: TRBD1
size: few
CDR3: CASSLGQGNYGYTF
DNA: TGTGCCAGCAGCCTAGGACAGGGCAACTATGGCTACACCTTC

V: TRBV11-2
J: TRBJ2-1
D: NA
size: NA
CDR3: CASSSVTAYNEQFF
DNA: TGTGCCAGCAGCTCTGTTACAGCCTACAATGAGCAGTTCTTC

V: TRBV28
J: TRBJ2-7
D: NA
size: NA
CDR3: CASSSSVLSYEQYF
DNA: TGTGCCAGCTCTTCCAGCGTACTCTCCTACGAGCAGTACTTC

V: TRBV5-8
J: TRBJ2-7
D: NA
size: NA
CDR3: CASSLGHSSSYEQYF
DNA: TGTGCCAGCAGCTTGGGACATTCGAGCTCCTACGAGCAGTACTTC

V: TRBV5-1
J: TRBJ1-1
D: NA
size: NA
CDR3: CASSYDGLNTEAFF
DNA: TGCGCCAGCAGCTACGACGGGTTGAACACTGAAGCTTTCTTT

V: TRBV19
J: TRBJ2-2
D: TRBD2
size: once
CDR3: CASRTSGSAGELFF
DNA: TGTGCCAGTCGGACTAGCGGGAGCGCCGGGGAGCTGTTTTTT

V: TRBV19
J: TRBJ2-5
D: TRBD1
size: NA
CDR3: CASSITGQAKYQETQYF
DNA: TGTGCCAGTAGTATCACTGGACAGGCTAAGTACCAAGAGACCCAGTACTTC

V: TRBV7-2
J: TRBJ1-5
D: NA
size: NA
CDR3: CASSPPGDQPQHF
DNA: TGTGCCAGCAGCCCCCCGGGTGATCAGCCCCAGCATTTT

V: TRBV4-2
J: TRBJ2-3
D: NA
size: NA
CDR3: CASSQAGSGTDTQYF
DNA: TGTGCCAGCAGCCAAGCGGGTTCCGGCACAGATACGCAGTATTTT

V: TRBV28
J: TRBJ1-6
D: NA
size: NA
CDR3: CASSLRTVVKPLHF
DNA: TGTGCCAGCAGTTTACGGACAGTGGTCAAACCCCTCCACTTT

V: TRBV3-1/TRBV3-2
J: TRBJ2-1
D: NA
size: NA
CDR3: CASSQGRPVRQSPWIF
DNA: TGTGCCAGCAGCCAAGGTCGGCCGGTCCGACAGTCGCCGTGGATCTTC

V: TRBV5-1
J: TRBJ1-3
D: NA
size: NA
CDR3: CASSFGPSGNTIYF
DNA: TGCGCCAGCAGCTTTGGCCCCTCTGGAAACACCATATATTTT

V: TRBV27
J: TRBJ2-7
D: TRBD1
size: NA
CDR3: CASSSDRAVGHEQYF
DNA: TGTGCCAGCAGTTCTGACAGGGCCGTAGGCCACGAGCAGTACTTC

V: TRBV7-9
J: TRBJ2-3
D: TRBD1
size: NA
CDR3: CASSERDRATDTQYF
DNA: TGTGCCAGCAGCGAAAGGGACAGAGCCACAGATACGCAGTATTTT

V: TRBV6-1
J: TRBJ1-4
D: TRBD1
size: NA
CDR3: CASSVSGGATNEKLFF
DNA: TGTGCCAGCAGTGTTTCAGGGGGTGCAACTAATGAAAAACTGTTTTTT

V: TRBV7-2
J: TRBJ2-5
D: TRBD1
size: NA
CDR3: CASSSPTGPQETQYF
DNA: TGTGCCAGCAGCTCCCCGACAGGGCCGCAAGAGACCCAGTACTTC

V: TRBV29-1
J: TRBJ2-1
D: TRBD2
size: NA
CDR3: CSVRTSGRINEQFF
DNA: TGCAGCGTAAGGACTAGCGGGAGGATTAATGAGCAGTTCTTC

V: TRBV2
J: TRBJ1-4
D: TRBD1
size: NA
CDR3: CASRDTGQGDEKLFF
DNA: TGTGCCAGCAGAGACACGGGACAGGGAGATGAAAAACTGTTTTTT

V: TRBV2
J: TRBJ2-7
D: NA
size: once
CDR3: CASNEGTNYEQYF
DNA: TGTGCCAGCAACGAGGGGACAAACTACGAGCAGTACTTC

V: TRBV3-1/TRBV3-2
J: TRBJ1-4
D: TRBD1
size: NA
CDR3: CASSYRQGSEKLFF
DNA: TGTGCCAGCAGCTACCGACAGGGGAGTGAAAAACTGTTTTTT

V: TRBV4-3
J: TRBJ2-7
D: TRBD1
size: NA
CDR3: CASSPGTGGYEQYF
DNA: TGCGCCAGCAGCCCCGGGACAGGGGGCTACGAGCAGTACTTC

V: TRBV4-2
J: TRBJ2-7
D: TRBD1
size: NA
CDR3: CASSQDRTGPLEQYF
DNA: TGTGCCAGCAGCCAAGACCGGACAGGACCTCTGGAGCAGTACTTC

V: TRBV30
J: TRBJ1-1
D: NA
size: NA
CDR3: CAWSTTSMNTEAFF
DNA: TGTGCCTGGAGTACTACCTCAATGAACACTGAAGCTTTCTTT

V: TRBV3-1/TRBV3-2
J: TRBJ2-1
D: NA
size: NA
CDR3: CASSQDRTANEQFF
DNA: TGTGCCAGCAGCCAAGATCGGACAGCTAATGAGCAGTTCTTC

V: TRBV6-2/TRBV6-3
J: TRBJ2-7
D: TRBD2
size: NA
CDR3: CASSRGTTSGSFLYF
DNA: TGTGCCAGCAGCCGGGGGACGACTAGCGGGAGCTTTTTGTACTTC

V: TRBV6-5
J: TRBJ2-7
D: NA
size: once
CDR3: CASSYLGGPLGQYF
DNA: TGTGCCAGCAGTTACTTAGGCGGTCCGCTCGGGCAGTACTTC

V: TRBV30
J: TRBJ1-4
D: NA
size: NA
CDR3: CAWRSAGARNEKLFF
DNA: TGTGCCTGGAGATCTGCAGGCGCCCGCAATGAAAAACTGTTTTTT

V: TRBV18
J: TRBJ1-1
D: TRBD1
size: NA
CDR3: CASSQFGDSMNTEAFF
DNA: TGTGCCAGCTCACAGTTTGGGGACAGTATGAACACTGAAGCTTTCTTT

V: TRBV28
J: TRBJ2-7
D: NA
size: NA
CDR3: CASSLLKREQYF
DNA: TGTGCCAGCAGTTTATTGAAGCGCGAGCAGTACTTC

V: TRBV3-1/TRBV3-2
J: TRBJ2-3
D: NA
size: NA
CDR3: CASSLARGFSTDTQYF
DNA: TGTGCCAGCAGCCTTGCACGGGGTTTTAGCACAGATACGCAGTATTTT

V: TRBV18
J: TRBJ1-4
D: TRBD1
size: NA
CDR3: CASSPRTGGYTNEKLFF
DNA: TGTGCCAGCTCACCGCGGACAGGGGGTTATACTAATGAAAAACTGTTTTTT

V: TRBV2
J: TRBJ2-2
D: TRBD1
size: NA
CDR3: CASRGQGTGTGELFF
DNA: TGTGCCAGCAGGGGACAGGGGACGGGCACCGGGGAGCTGTTTTTT

V: TRBV18
J: TRBJ2-7
D: NA
size: few
CDR3: CASSPPPGSEQYF
DNA: TGTGCCAGCTCACCACCTCCGGGGAGCGAGCAGTACTTC

V: TRBV18
J: TRBJ1-5
D: NA
size: NA
CDR3: CASSRGAGNQPQHF
DNA: TGTGCCAGCTCTCGGGGGGCAGGCAATCAGCCCCAGCATTTT

V: TRBV4-2
J: TRBJ2-7
D: NA
size: NA
CDR3: CASSQELAVPSYEQYF
DNA: TGTGCCAGCAGCCAAGAGCTAGCAGTCCCCTCCTACGAGCAGTACTTC

V: TRBV9
J: TRBJ2-5
D: TRBD2
size: NA
CDR3: CASSSGLAVYQETQYF
DNA: TGTGCCAGCAGCTCCGGACTAGCGGTCTACCAAGAGACCCAGTACTTC

V: TRBV5-5
J: TRBJ1-2
D: TRBD1
size: NA
CDR3: CASSLGQGVLYGYTF
DNA: TGTGCCAGCAGCTTGGGACAGGGGGTCCTGTATGGCTACACCTTC

V: TRBV28
J: TRBJ2-5
D: TRBD1
size: NA
CDR3: CASRGTGGQETQYF
DNA: TGTGCCAGCAGGGGGACAGGGGGCCAAGAGACCCAGTACTTC

V: TRBV3-1/TRBV3-2
J: TRBJ1-4
D: TRBD1
size: NA
CDR3: CASSQTGANEKLFF
DNA: TGTGCCAGCAGCCAGACAGGGGCTAATGAAAAACTGTTTTTT

V: TRBV5-4
J: TRBJ1-1
D: NA
size: NA
CDR3: CASSTREGRIPMNTEAFF
DNA: TGTGCCAGCAGCACCCGGGAAGGGCGCATACCTATGAACACTGAAGCTTTCTTT

V: TRBV7-9
J: TRBJ2-6
D: TRBD2
size: once
CDR3: CASSYAGVGANVLTF
DNA: TGTGCCAGCAGCTACGCGGGGGTCGGGGCCAACGTCCTGACTTTC

V: TRBV9
J: TRBJ2-3
D: NA
size: NA
CDR3: CASSVGLERRDTQYF
DNA: TGTGCCAGCAGCGTAGGCCTTGAACGGAGAGATACGCAGTATTTT

V: TRBV10-3
J: TRBJ2-7
D: NA
size: NA
CDR3: CAISLLDSNLYEQYF
DNA: TGTGCCATCAGTTTATTAGACTCAAACCTTTACGAGCAGTACTTC

V: TRBV27
J: TRBJ1-6
D: NA
size: NA
CDR3: CASSRQGGSPLHF
DNA: TGTGCCAGCAGTCGGCAGGGAGGTTCACCCCTCCACTTT

V: TRBV4-3
J: TRBJ1-2
D: NA
size: once
CDR3: CASSQVGAGEGGYTF
DNA: TGCGCCAGCAGCCAAGTAGGCGCAGGGGAAGGTGGCTACACCTTC